This is a list of T cell receptor beta chains from one sample in a study of cytomegalovirus exposure and HLA in healthy donors. Using immunoSEQ multiplex PCR, the repertoire was profiled, and TCRdb retains in-frame clones only, with some absent. The table has around 150,000 clones, roughly 70% seen once. The sequenced sample consisted of PBMCs. The receptors were sampled from a human donor in good health. CDR3s include the opening cysteine and the closing phenylalanine or tryptophan. The D gene is left open where the match is weak. Not every row has a clone size; where given, it reads once, few, many or a size class.

abundance | j_gene | v_gene | d_gene | CDR3aa | CDR3nt
NA | TRBJ2-7 | TRBV7-9 | TRBD2 | CASSATSGKFHEQYF | TGTGCCAGCAGCGCCACTAGCGGGAAGTTCCACGAGCAGTACTTC
NA | TRBJ2-1 | TRBV6-5 | NA | CASSYLRGLSNEQFF | TGTGCCAGCAGTTACTTGCGGGGCTTGAGCAATGAGCAGTTCTTC
NA | TRBJ2-3 | TRBV5-6 | TRBD2 | CASSALAEREDSDTQYF | TGTGCCAGCAGCGCCCTCGCGGAGCGGGAGGATTCAGATACGCAGTATTTT
NA | TRBJ1-4 | TRBV19 | TRBD1 | CASSPWTGGNEKLFF | TGTGCCAGTAGTCCCTGGACAGGGGGCAACGAAAAACTGTTTTTT
many | TRBJ2-1 | TRBV6-1 | NA | CASSAGETYNEQFF | TGTGCCAGCTCGGCGGGCGAGACCTACAATGAGCAGTTCTTC
NA | TRBJ2-1 | TRBV18 | NA | CASSRASGNEQFF | TGTGCCAGCTCACGGGCGTCGGGGAATGAGCAGTTCTTC
once | TRBJ2-5 | TRBV14 | TRBD2 | CASSGLLAGGRETQYF | TGTGCCAGCAGCGGACTACTAGCGGGAGGTAGAGAGACCCAGTACTTC
NA | TRBJ2-5 | TRBV10-2 | NA | CASSGQIQETQYF | TGCGCCAGCAGCGGACAGATCCAAGAGACCCAGTACTTC
NA | TRBJ1-5 | TRBV28 | NA | CASSFGPGTPRGQPQHF | TGTGCCAGCAGTTTCGGCCCCGGGACTCCTAGGGGTCAGCCCCAGCATTTT
few | TRBJ1-3 | TRBV25-1 | NA | CASSEIGRDANTIYF | TGTGCCAGCAGTGAAATTGGCAGGGATGCAAACACCATATATTTT
NA | TRBJ2-2 | TRBV4-1 | NA | CASSSRARANTGELFF | TGCGCCAGCAGCTCACGCGCACGGGCGAACACCGGGGAGCTGTTTTTT
NA | TRBJ1-5 | TRBV2 | NA | CASSEEGQPQHF | TGTGCCAGCAGTGAGGAGGGCCAGCCCCAGCATTTT
NA | TRBJ2-1 | TRBV7-9 | TRBD2 | CASSPRLARNNEQFF | TGTGCCAGCAGCCCAAGACTAGCCCGGAACAATGAGCAGTTCTTC
NA | TRBJ2-2 | TRBV9 | NA | CASSVGGLQGITGELFF | TGTGCCAGCAGCGTAGGGGGGCTACAGGGTATCACCGGGGAGCTGTTTTTT
once | TRBJ1-2 | TRBV9 | TRBD1 | CASSVGQGANYGYTF | TGTGCCAGCAGCGTAGGGCAGGGGGCGAACTATGGCTACACCTTC
NA | TRBJ2-1 | TRBV2 | NA | CASSRAGDYNEQFF | TGTGCCAGCAGTAGGGCAGGGGATTACAATGAGCAGTTCTTC
NA | TRBJ2-1 | TRBV18 | TRBD2 | CASSRNPLAGAGNEQFF | TGTGCCAGCTCACGCAACCCACTAGCGGGAGCTGGCAATGAGCAGTTCTTC
NA | TRBJ2-7 | TRBV5-8 | TRBD1 | CASSLRQDRAPEQYF | TGTGCCAGCAGCTTGCGTCAAGACAGGGCGCCCGAGCAGTACTTC
few | TRBJ2-3 | TRBV4-3 | TRBD2 | CASSQDGVRAGGGADTQYF | TGCGCCAGCAGCCAAGATGGAGTTAGAGCGGGAGGGGGGGCAGATACGCAGTATTTT
once | TRBJ2-2 | TRBV25-1 | NA | CASSGAGELFF | TGTGCCAGCAGTGGAGCCGGGGAGCTGTTTTTT
once | TRBJ2-1 | TRBV27 | NA | CASPLGQSLGRTDNEQFF | TGTGCCAGCCCTCTTGGGCAGTCACTCGGTCGAACGGACAATGAGCAGTTCTTC
NA | TRBJ1-4 | TRBV28 | NA | CASSLPGVNEKLFF | TGTGCCAGCAGCCTCCCCGGGGTAAATGAAAAACTGTTTTTT
NA | TRBJ2-7 | TRBV27 | TRBD2 | CASSPQREGLYEQYF | TGTGCCAGCAGTCCACAGCGGGAGGGCCTTTACGAGCAGTACTTC
NA | TRBJ2-7 | TRBV4-3 | TRBD2 | CASSQDYVAGGDYEQYF | TGCGCCAGCAGCCAAGATTACGTGGCGGGAGGCGACTACGAGCAGTACTTC